Following are 12 T cell receptor beta chains from one sample sequenced in a study of T cell changes during pregnancy in multiple sclerosis. TCRdb's copy holds only in-frame clones and misses some; the assay was immunoSEQ multiplex PCR. This table has fewer than 35,000 clones, 91% appearing once. Here the sequenced sample was CD4+ T cells from peripheral blood mononuclear cells, taken in the third trimester of pregnancy. Source of these receptors: a female donor in good health, enrolled as a control in a pregnancy study.

The chain uses TRBV7-8 and TRBJ1-5; the D gene is possibly TRBD1 (6 bases). Trimming took off 1 base at V and 7 bases at J, with 14 bases between the two ends. The CDR3 totals 15 residues. From germline, CDR1 is SGHVS and CDR2 FQNEAQ. The chain's CDR3 is CASSLGYNREQPQHF. In DNA, the CDR3 is TGTGCCAGCAGCTTAGGATATAACAGGGAACAGCCCCAGCATTTT. The whole variable domain, filled in from reference TRBV7-8 and TRBJ1-5, reads GAGVSQSPRYKVAKRGQDVALRCDPISGHVSLFWYQQALGQGPEFLTYFQNEAQLDKSGLPSDRFFAERPEGSVSTLKIQRTQQEDSAVYLCASSLGYNREQPQHFGDGTRLSIL.

CDR3 sequence (DNA): TGCAGCGTTGACGCGGGGGGGCTTGGAAACACCATATATTTT. Its protein is CSVDAGGLGNTIYF. The rearrangement uses TRBV29-1 and TRBJ1-3; D might be TRBD1 (6 bases). This CDR3 contains 14 residues. V dropped 3 bases and J dropped 3 bases, with 12 bases sitting between them. The V gene's germline CDR1 is SQVTM and CDR2 ANQGSEA.

The rearrangement links TRBV4-3 to TRBJ2-1, with 7 bases identical to TRBD2. Per germline, CDR1 LGHNA and CDR2 YSLEER. V shed 1 base, J shed 7 bases, and the junction held 7 bases outside the gene matches. The CDR3 totals 15 residues. The CDR3 spells CASSQGGGSRNEQFF. CDR3 nucleotides: TGCGCCAGCAGCCAAGGCGGCGGGAGCAGAAATGAGCAGTTCTTC.

The chain joins TRBV5-6 to TRBJ1-2; 7 bases align to TRBD1. Germline V gene data show CDR1 as SGHDT and CDR2 as YYEEEE. Trimming took 4 bases from V and 4 from J; bases not matched to a gene: 7. The CDR3 spans 14 residues. The chain's CDR3 is CASSLEPGGYGYTF. The CDR3, as DNA: TGTGCCAGCAGCCTTGAGCCAGGGGGCTATGGCTACACCTTC. Together with reference TRBV5-6 and TRBJ1-2, the CDR3 gives the full variable domain: DAGVTQSPTHLIKTRGQQVTLRCSPKSGHDTVSWYQQALGQGPQFIFQYYEEEERQRGNFPDRFSGHQFPNYSSELNVNALLLGDSALYLCASSLEPGGYGYTFGSGTRLTVV.

This clone was found a few times. The chain carries TRBV6-4 and TRBJ2-3, with a possible D match to TRBD1 (6 bases). The CDR3 runs 13 residues. CDR1 MRHNA and CDR2 SNTAGT come from the germline V gene. The V gene lost 0 bases and the J gene lost 9 bases, with 10 bases spanning the gap. CDR3 DNA: TGTGCCAGCAGTGACTCGGTCAGGGGCACGCAGTATTTT. Translated, it gives CASSDSVRGTQYF.

The chain uses TRBV19 and TRBJ2-2; maybe TRBD1 (5 bases). The CDR3 extends over 14 amino acids. V lost 7 bases to trimming and J lost 1 base, with 10 bases between them. Germline assignment: CDR1 LNHDA and CDR2 SQIVND (reference sequence). For the CDR3, the DNA is TGTGCCAGTACGATACAGGTGAACACCGGGGAGCTGTTTTTT. This encodes CASTIQVNTGELFF.

The chain joins TRBV10-1 to TRBJ1-6, with 7 bases fitting TRBD1. This CDR3 comprises 13 residues. The junction had 2 bases not matched to a gene; V was cut back by 4 bases and J by 8 bases. Germline lookup yields CDR1 WNHNN and CDR2 SYGVQD (reference sequence). In DNA form, the CDR3 reads TGCGCCAGCAGTGCTCAGGGGGATTCACCCCTCCACTTT. Residues: CASSAQGDSPLHF.

The gene calls are TRBV28 and TRBJ2-7; 8 nucleotides agree with TRBD1. Germline CDR1 reads MDHEN; CDR2 reads SYDVKM. V lost 8 bases and J lost 0; bases outside the gene matches: 6. CDR3 length: 14 amino acids. The chain's CDR3 is CASGWDRTSYEQYF. Written as DNA, the CDR3 is TGTGCCAGCGGGTGGGACAGGACCTCCTACGAGCAGTACTTC.

The chain employs TRBV30 and TRBJ2-1; TRBD2 agrees at 7 bases. The CDR3 runs to 14 residues. CDR1 GTSNPN and CDR2 SVGIG come from the germline V gene (reference sequence). Trimming at V came to 8 bases and at J to 0 bases, leaving 7 bases not matched to a gene. The CDR3 loop is CASLSGPSYNEQFF. The CDR3 DNA sequence: TGTGCCAGCCTTAGCGGGCCCTCCTACAATGAGCAGTTCTTC.

The chain combines TRBV18 with TRBJ2-3, with a possible D match to TRBD2 (6 bases). This CDR3 contains 14 residues. Looked up from germline, CDR1 is KGHSH and CDR2 is LQKENI. V was cut by 6 bases and J by 2 bases, with 12 bases left in between. CDR3 nucleotides: TGTGCCAGCTCGGGTTCGGGAGCCACAGATACGCAGTATTTT. Its protein product is CASSGSGATDTQYF.

The chain combines TRBV4-2 with TRBJ2-6; D ambiguous. Per the germline V gene, CDR1 is LGHNA and CDR2 is YNFKEQ. V was pared by 1 base and J by 1 base, with 8 bases between. The CDR3 runs 16 residues. The CDR3 DNA reads TGTGCCAGCAGCCAAGGAGGCATGTCTGGGGCCAACGTCCTGACTTTC. It yields the protein CASSQGGMSGANVLTF.

The rearrangement links TRBV9 to TRBJ2-3; 7 bases are a match to TRBD1. Germline assignment: CDR1 SGDLS and CDR2 YYNGEE. The CDR3 extends over 15 amino acids. The trim removed 0 bases at V and 0 bases at J, leaving 1 base unmatched. CDR3 sequence reads: CASSVATGSTDTQYF. In DNA, the CDR3 is TGTGCCAGCAGCGTAGCGACAGGGAGCACAGATACGCAGTATTTT. Combining the CDR3 with reference TRBV9 and TRBJ2-3 gives the whole variable domain DSGVTQTPKHLITATGQRVTLRCSPRSGDLSVYWYQQSLDQGLQFLIQYYNGEERAKGNILERFSAQQFPDLHSELNLSSLELGDSALYFCASSVATGSTDTQYFGPGTRLTVL.